The 3 T cell receptor beta chains in this list originate from one sample, sequenced in a study of blood T cell repertoires in COVID-19. Libraries were prepared by immunoSEQ multiplex PCR; TCRdb keeps only in-frame clonotypes and omits some of them. The sample yields some 500,000 clones, approximately 91% seen once. The sequenced material came from peripheral blood. Source of these receptors: a woman between 45 and 65 years old with COVID-19, enrolled during active disease.

The chain is built from TRBV1 and TRBJ2-3; TRBD2 reflects the table's D call only, with no check against the DNA. TRBV1 is termed a pseudogene. This CDR3 is built from 17 residues. This CDR3 reads CTSSQEQRGGGTDTQYF. CDR3 bases: TGCACCAGCAGCCAAGAGCAGCGGGGGGGCGGCACAGATACGCAGTATTTT.

This clone was seen once. The same CDR3 arises from other DNA sequences in this sample as well. The chain has TRBV6-5 and TRBJ1-1, with D possibly TRBD1 on 5 matching bases. This CDR3 has 13 amino acids. Germline lookup yields CDR1 MNHEY and CDR2 SVGAGI. With 3 bases removed from V and 4 bases from J, the gap between germline ends came to 9 bases. The CDR3 region has the DNA TGTGCCAGCAGTTATATGGGGGGCACTGAAGCTTTCTTT. It translates to CASSYMGGTEAFF.

This clone has a single count. The V call is TRBV6-1, the J call TRBJ2-7, with a weak D call TRBD1 (6 bases). V was cut by 2 bases and J by 6 bases, with 8 bases left in between. This CDR3 spans 12 amino acids. The germline V gene has CDR1 MNHNS and CDR2 SASEGT. Written as DNA, the CDR3 is TGTGCCAGCAGTGAACAGGGGCGCGAGCAGTACTTC. Its translation: CASSEQGREQYF.